Shown below are 16 T cell receptor beta chains from a single sample sequenced in a study of ipilimumab plus nivolumab after autologous stem cell transplantation. Produced via immunoSEQ multiplex PCR; TCRdb's table is partial and in-frame only. The sample lists 3,000 to 3,500 clones; less than 80% were seen once. The sample was PBMCs, taken in a trial of ipilimumab plus nivolumab as post-transplant consolidation. The origin of the receptors is a male donor with primary mediastinal lymphoma.

The V gene is TRBV5-1, the J gene TRBJ1-3, with D unclear. This CDR3 spans 15 amino acids. Trimming stripped 2 bases from V and 4 bases from J, with 13 bases between. Germline lookup yields CDR1 SGHRS and CDR2 YFSETQ. Written as DNA, the CDR3 is TGCGCCAGCAGCTTAGGAGGGCAGGAAGGAAACACCATATATTTT. Translating gives CASSLGGQEGNTIYF.

The chain couples TRBV7-2 to TRBJ1-5; D is ambiguous. The CDR3 spans 14 residues. The V end was cut by 3 bases, the J end by 6 bases, with 12 bases between. Germline V CDR1 and CDR2: SGHTA, FQGNSA. The CDR3 is CASSFTGYGQPQHF. In DNA form, the CDR3 reads TGTGCCAGCAGCTTTACCGGGTATGGTCAGCCCCAGCATTTT.

In this sample, this clone turned up a few times. V is TRBV5-4 and J is TRBJ2-1; D not certain. The CDR3 has 14 residues. Trimming removed 6 bases at V and 0 bases at J, with 10 bases between. The germline V gene has CDR1 SGHNT and CDR2 YYREEE (reference sequence). The CDR3 nucleotides are TGTGCCAGCATGATGAAGGGCTCCTACAATGAGCAGTTCTTC. This gives the protein CASMMKGSYNEQFF.

The chain couples TRBV29-1 to TRBJ2-5; 14 nucleotides match TRBD2. This CDR3 is 22 amino acids long. Trimming cost V 0 bases and J 1 base; bases outside gene matches: 19. Germline lookup yields CDR1 SQVTM and CDR2 ANQGSEA. Here the CDR3 DNA reads TGCAGCGTTGAAGAAGGGACTAGCGGGAGCCGACGTGGGGGGTTGTCCCAAGAGACCCAGTACTTC. This gives the protein CSVEEGTSGSRRGGLSQETQYF.

This clone was counted only a few times. This chain uses TRBV27 with TRBJ1-2; D is uncertain. CDR1 is MNHEY and CDR2 is SMNVEV in the germline V gene (reference sequence). The CDR3 spans 13 residues. The germline V and J ends were trimmed by 2 bases and 4 bases, with 8 bases remaining between them. CDR3 DNA: TGTGCCAGCAGTTTAACAGCCACCTATGGCTACACCTTC. Translation: CASSLTATYGYTF.

The chain is built from TRBV4-3 and TRBJ2-7; perhaps TRBD1 as D (6 bases). Germline CDR1 reads LGHNA; CDR2 reads YSLEER. V lost 0 bases and J lost 5, with 17 bases in between. The CDR3 loop spans 16 amino acids. CDR3 loop: CASSQDRQGPPDEQYF. CDR3 DNA: TGCGCCAGCAGCCAAGATCGTCAGGGGCCCCCTGACGAGCAGTACTTC.

The rearrangement joins TRBV9 to TRBJ2-3; D remains ambiguous. Looked up from germline, CDR1 is SGDLS and CDR2 is YYNGEE. Trimming removed 0 bases at V and 0 bases at J, with 11 bases between. There are 16 residues in the CDR3. CDR3 in amino acids: CASSVGGSLSTDTQYF. CDR3 sequence (DNA): TGTGCCAGCAGCGTAGGAGGTAGCCTTAGCACAGATACGCAGTATTTT.

In this sample, this clone turned up once. The chain joins TRBV5-6 to TRBJ2-5, with 12 bases lining up with TRBD1. V shed 2 bases, J shed 2 bases, and the junction held 7 bases outside the gene matches. In germline, CDR1 is SGHDT, CDR2 YYEEEE. This CDR3 is built from 17 residues. CDR3 nucleotides: TGTGCCAGCAGCTTTAGGGGACAGGGGGCTTTTCAAGAGACCCAGTACTTC. It yields the protein CASSFRGQGAFQETQYF.

The chain employs TRBV28 and TRBJ2-7; 7 bases line up with TRBD2. This CDR3 has 13 amino acids. V trimming: 6 bases; J trimming: 6 bases; junction bases outside the gene matches: 8. Germline CDR1 and CDR2: MDHEN and SYDVKM. In DNA, the CDR3 is TGTGCCAGCAGCTCCGGGGGGTATCCCGAGCAGTACTTC. Protein: CASSSGGYPEQYF.

The chain employs TRBV5-1 and TRBJ2-5, with 8 bases identical to TRBD2. CDR3 size: 16 residues. Per the germline V gene, CDR1 is SGHRS and CDR2 is YFSETQ. V shed 5 bases, J shed 7 bases, and the junction held 16 bases outside the gene matches. CDR3 amino acids: CASSTSRGGVHGTQYF. The CDR3 coding sequence is TGCGCCAGCAGTACCTCCCGGGGGGGGGTCCATGGGACCCAGTACTTC.

The chain recombines TRBV5-1 with TRBJ2-5, with 11 bases aligning to TRBD1. V shed 3 bases, J shed 2 bases, and the junction held 9 bases outside the gene matches. Germline loops: CDR1 SGHRS, CDR2 YFSETQ. The CDR3 covers 17 residues. CDR3 nucleotide sequence: TGCGCCAGCAGCTGGGGACAGGGGGGGCTGAAGCAAGAGACCCAGTACTTC. It codes for CASSWGQGGLKQETQYF.

The chain has TRBV19 and TRBJ2-2; 9 nucleotides line up with TRBD2. V lost 7 bases, J lost 3 bases, and 15 bases stayed unmatched. This CDR3 comprises 18 residues. The germline gives CDR1 LNHDA, CDR2 SQIVND (reference sequence). CDR3 amino acids: CASTWGGGGRADTGELFF. CDR3 sequence (DNA): TGTGCCAGTACCTGGGGGGGTGGCGGGAGGGCAGACACCGGGGAGCTGTTTTTT. The full variable domain, in which reference TRBV19 and TRBJ2-2 provide the parts outside the CDR3, is DGGITQSPKYLFRKEGQNVTLSCEQNLNHDAMYWYRQDPGQGLRLIYYSQIVNDFQKGDIAEGYSVSREKKESFPLTVTSAQKNPTAFYLCASTWGGGGRADTGELFFGEGSRLTVL.

V and J are TRBV7-2 and TRBJ2-1; 14 positions agree with TRBD2. The CDR3 contains 16 residues. J gave up 7 bases and V 1 base, and 3 bases lay outside the gene matches. CDR1 and CDR2 (germline): SGHTA, FQGNSA. DNA of the CDR3: TGTGCCAGCAGCTTAGGGACTAGCGGGAGGCTTAATGAGCAGTTCTTC. Translation: CASSLGTSGRLNEQFF. The entire variable domain, with the rest obtained from reference TRBV7-2 and TRBJ2-1, is as follows: GAGVSQSPSNKVTEKGKDVELRCDPISGHTALYWYRQSLGQGLEFLIYFQGNSAPDKSGLPSDRFSAERTGGSVSTLTIQRTQQEDSAVYLCASSLGTSGRLNEQFFGPGTRLTVL.

This clone was seen more than once but under ten times. The chain joins TRBV2 to TRBJ2-5, with TRBD2 matching 9 bases. The CDR3 covers 16 residues. The V and J ends lost 1 base and 5 bases, in that order; junction bases with no gene match: 8. Germline lookup yields CDR1 SNHLY and CDR2 FYNNEI. The DNA for the CDR3 is TGTGCCAGCAGTGAAGTATATGCGGGGGGGCAGGAGACCCAGTACTTC. Amino acids: CASSEVYAGGQETQYF.

V usage is TRBV14 and J usage is TRBJ2-5, with 10 positions matching TRBD1. The V gene end was trimmed by 2 bases and the J gene end by 3 bases; junction bases not matched to a gene: 6. CDR1 is SGHDN and CDR2 is FVKESK in the germline V gene. CDR3 size: 16 residues. The CDR3 nucleotides read TGTGCCAGCAGCCAACTGGGACAGGGGCGGAAAGAGACCCAGTACTTC. Translation gives CASSQLGQGRKETQYF.

This rearrangement joins TRBV30 to TRBJ1-1; D is ambiguous. The germline V and J ends were trimmed by 3 bases and 5 bases, with 16 bases remaining between them. CDR3 length equals 14 residues. Germline loops: CDR1 GTSNPN, CDR2 SVGIG (reference sequence). The CDR3 coding sequence is TGTGCCTGGAGATCAAAGAATCGAGGGACTGAAGCTTTCTTT. Its translation: CAWRSKNRGTEAFF. Together with reference TRBV30 and TRBJ1-1, the CDR3 gives the full variable domain: SQTIHQWPATLVQPVGSPLSLECTVEGTSNPNLYWYRQAAGRGLQLLFYSVGIGQISSEVPQNLSASRPQDRQFILSSKKLLLSDSGFYLCAWRSKNRGTEAFFGQGTRLTVV.